A single sample is the source of the 4 T cell receptor beta chains below, sequenced in a study of CD8 T cells in ankylosing spondylitis. TCRdb independently ran MiXCR on the 5' RACE reads; one entry per CDR3 protein. The profile covers roughly 91,000 distinct CDR3 sequences, with about 7.7% appearing a single time and roughly 9.9% taken by the ten largest. The specimen was blood, either unsorted or a sorted T cell fraction (not recorded which). These TCRs come from a male donor with ankylosing spondylitis or in good health (not recorded which).

In its sample, this clonotype was seen many times. V gene TRBV15 combines with J gene TRBJ2-2; D not resolved. This CDR3 is built from 15 residues. V lost 0 bases, J lost 4 bases, and 9 bases lay in between. Per germline, CDR1 LNHNV and CDR2 YYDKDF (reference sequence). CDR3 nucleotides: TGTGCCACCAGCAGAGAAGTTCTGGGCACCGGGGAGCTGTTTTTT. This sequence encodes CATSREVLGTGELFF. The full variable domain, in which reference TRBV15 and TRBJ2-2 provide the parts outside the CDR3, is DAMVIQNPRYQVTQFGKPVTLSCSQTLNHNVMYWYQQKSSQAPKLLFHYYDKDFNNEADTPDNFQSRRPNTSFCFLDIRSPGLGDTAMYLCATSREVLGTGELFFGEGSRLTVL.

The chain is built from TRBV4-2 and TRBJ1-2; TRBD1 is a possible D gene (5 bases). V lost 1 base and J 8 bases, leaving 20 bases between the germline ends. CDR3 length equals 16 residues. CDR1 is LGHNA, CDR2 YNFKEQ, per germline. The CDR3 is CASSQGPDTEGRGYTF. The CDR3 bases are TGTGCCAGCAGCCAAGGCCCGGACACGGAGGGAAGGGGCTACACCTTC.

This clonotype was counted many times. The V and J genes are TRBV10-3 and TRBJ1-5; D not resolved. Trimming pared 7 bases from V and 4 bases from J, leaving 11 bases between. Germline CDR1 is ENHRY and CDR2 is SYGVKD. The CDR3 is 13 amino acids. The CDR3 here is CAITPGRNQPQHF. Written as DNA, the CDR3 is TGTGCCATCACTCCCGGACGGAATCAGCCCCAGCATTTT.

There are many counts of this clonotype. This chain joins TRBV5-1 and TRBJ1-2, with D perhaps TRBD1 (5 bases). Germline CDR1 reads SGHRS; CDR2 reads YFSETQ. The length of the CDR3 is 14 residues. V shed 4 bases and J shed 2 bases, with 12 bases lying between them. The CDR3 protein is CASSLAGTNYGYTF. DNA for the CDR3: TGCGCCAGCAGCCTAGCCGGGACGAACTATGGCTACACCTTC.